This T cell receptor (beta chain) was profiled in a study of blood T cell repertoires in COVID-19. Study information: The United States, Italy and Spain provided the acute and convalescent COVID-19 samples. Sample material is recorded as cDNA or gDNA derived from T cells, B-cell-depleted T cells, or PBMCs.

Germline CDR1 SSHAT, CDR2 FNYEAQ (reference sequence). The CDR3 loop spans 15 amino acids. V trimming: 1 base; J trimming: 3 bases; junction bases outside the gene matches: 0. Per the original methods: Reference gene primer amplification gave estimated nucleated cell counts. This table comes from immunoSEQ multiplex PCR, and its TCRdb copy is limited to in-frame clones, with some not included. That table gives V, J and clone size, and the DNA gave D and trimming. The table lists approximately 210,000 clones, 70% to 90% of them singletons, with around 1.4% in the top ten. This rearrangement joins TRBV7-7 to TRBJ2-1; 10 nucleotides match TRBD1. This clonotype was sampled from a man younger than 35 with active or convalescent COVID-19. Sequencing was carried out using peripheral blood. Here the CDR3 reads CASSLGDRGYNEQFF. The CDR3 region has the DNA TGTGCCAGCAGCTTAGGGGACAGGGGCTACAATGAGCAGTTCTTC. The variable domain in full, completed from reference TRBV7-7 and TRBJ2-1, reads GAGVSQSPRYKVTKRGQDVTLRCDPISSHATLYWYQQALGQGPEFLTYFNYEAQPDKSGLPSDRFSAERPEGSISTLTIQRTEQRDSAMYRCASSLGDRGYNEQFFGPGTRLTVL.